The next 20 T cell receptor beta chains were all read from a single sample in a study of T cells in Graves' hyperthyroidism and ophthalmopathy. Amplified TCR beta CDR3 regions derived from RNA transcripts. During a first-round RT-PCR of the TCR CDR3, the HTBI primer set was used. MiXCR, applied by TCRdb to the multiplex PCR reads, yields one record per CDR3 protein. The table lists 300,000 to 350,000 distinct CDR3 sequences, around 20% of them singletons. Input material: blood. The origin of the receptors is a woman in her forties or fifties with Graves' hyperthyroidism.

This clonotype showed up many times. CDR3 coding DNA: TGTGCCAGCAGCTTGTTGGTCAGGGGGCGGCTGGGCACTGAAGCTTTCTTT. It is translated as CASSLLVRGRLGTEAFF. V is TRBV5-6 and J is TRBJ1-1; 8 positions match TRBD1. CDR1 and CDR2 from the germline V gene are SGHDT and YYEEEE. The J segment lost 4 bases and the V segment lost 1 base, leaving 12 bases of the junction unmatched. The CDR3 consists of 17 residues. Based on the CDR3 plus reference TRBV5-6 and TRBJ1-1, the full variable domain is DAGVTQSPTHLIKTRGQQVTLRCSPKSGHDTVSWYQQALGQGPQFIFQYYEEEERQRGNFPDRFSGHQFPNYSSELNVNALLLGDSALYLCASSLLVRGRLGTEAFFGQGTRLTVV.

The gene calls are TRBV12-3 or TRBV12-4 and TRBJ2-7, with a tentative D call TRBD1 (6 bases). This CDR3 contains 15 residues. The V and J ends lost 2 bases and 7 bases respectively, with 18 bases between them. The chain's CDR3 is CASSLNPPGAKEQYF. The CDR3 region has the DNA TGTGCCAGCAGTTTAAACCCACCAGGGGCGAAGGAGCAGTACTTC.

This clonotype was counted many times. The V gene is TRBV11-2, the J gene TRBJ2-7; D remains ambiguous. Germline-derived CDR1 and CDR2 are SGHAT and FQNNGV. The CDR3 runs to 15 residues. The V gene lost 2 bases and the J gene lost 0 bases, with 11 bases spanning the gap. The CDR3 sequence is CASSLRGNNSYEQYF. The CDR3 region has the DNA TGTGCCAGCAGCTTAAGAGGCAATAACTCCTACGAGCAGTACTTC.

DNA of the CDR3: TGTGCCAGCAGCCACGGGGCCTCTAGCACAGATACGCAGTATTTT. This sequence encodes CASSHGASSTDTQYF. The genes are TRBV14 and TRBJ2-3, with D perhaps being TRBD1 or TRBD2 (5 bases each). Trimming took off 3 bases at V and 0 bases at J, with 10 bases between the two ends. The germline V gene has CDR1 SGHDN and CDR2 FVKESK. The CDR3 sequence is 15 residues long.

In its sample, this clonotype was seen many times. The chain uses TRBV7-9 and TRBJ2-2; the D call may be TRBD1 or TRBD2 (5 bases each). This CDR3 spans 17 amino acids. V was shortened by 8 bases and J by 0 bases, with 19 bases between the two germline ends. Per the germline V gene, CDR1 is SEHNR and CDR2 is FQNEAQ (reference sequence). The CDR3 spells CASSPRRAGANTGELFF. DNA of the CDR3: TGTGCCAGCTCACCACGCAGGGCCGGGGCGAACACCGGGGAGCTGTTTTTT.

At least ten counts were recorded for this clonotype. The CDR3 protein is CSARGRNQETQYF. CDR3 nucleotides: TGCAGTGCTAGAGGTAGAAACCAAGAGACCCAGTACTTC. The rearrangement joins TRBV20-1 to TRBJ2-5, with D unresolved. The CDR3 contains 13 residues. V lost 1 base to trimming and J lost 0 bases, with 6 bases between them. CDR1 is DFQATT, CDR2 SNEGSKA, per germline (reference sequence).

This clonotype turned up a few times. The chain uses TRBV6-2 or TRBV6-3 and TRBJ1-5; 8 bases match TRBD1. Trimming took 4 bases from V and 2 from J; bases not matched to a gene: 16. This CDR3 comprises 19 residues. From germline, CDR1 is MNHEY and CDR2 SVGEGT. CDR3 coding DNA: TGTGCCAGCAGTTCTCCGGGACAGGTGGATCCTGGGCGCAATCAGCCCCAGCATTTT. Its protein product is CASSSPGQVDPGRNQPQHF.

The rearrangement links TRBV18 to TRBJ1-2; 9 positions match TRBD1. The V gene's germline CDR1 is KGHSH and CDR2 LQKENI. The CDR3 covers 15 residues. V dropped 4 bases and J dropped 4; count of bases not matched to a gene: 7. Here the CDR3 DNA reads TGTGCCAGCTCACAAGCCGGGACAGGGACCTATGGCTACACCTTC. Translating it yields CASSQAGTGTYGYTF.

The sample holds a few counts of this clonotype. The rearrangement joins TRBV9 to TRBJ2-3, with 10 bases that match TRBD2. This CDR3 spans 16 amino acids. Germline assignment: CDR1 SGDLS and CDR2 YYNGEE. The junction had 6 bases not matched to a gene; V was cut back by 2 bases and J by 3 bases. The CDR3 coding sequence is TGTGCCAGCAGCGTTTCCAGTAGCGGGGGGACAGATACGCAGTATTTT. This gives the protein CASSVSSSGGTDTQYF.

This clonotype was picked up many times. The rearrangement joins TRBV5-1 to TRBJ2-7; D is unclear. Germline V lookup: CDR1 SGHRS, CDR2 YFSETQ. Deletions cut 3 bases from V and 5 bases from J, with 9 bases between. CDR3 length: 12 residues. This chain's CDR3 is CASSSLGNEQYF. Written as DNA, the CDR3 is TGCGCCAGCAGCTCGCTGGGGAACGAGCAGTACTTC. Using reference TRBV5-1 and TRBJ2-7 for the parts outside the CDR3, the full variable domain is KAGVTQTPRYLIKTRGQQVTLSCSPISGHRSVSWYQQTPGQGLQFLFEYFSETQRNKGNFPGRFSGRQFSNSRSEMNVSTLELGDSALYLCASSSLGNEQYFGPGTRLTVT.

This clonotype was observed at least ten times. This chain uses TRBV20-1 with TRBJ2-7; no definite D call. V was clipped by 0 bases and J by 0 bases, with 15 bases between them. The length of the CDR3 is 16 residues. Germline V gene sequence: CDR1 DFQATT, CDR2 SNEGSKA (reference sequence). CDR3 sequence (DNA): TGCAGTGCTAGAGATCGGGCCGGAGCCCCCTCCTACGAGCAGTACTTC. This translates into CSARDRAGAPSYEQYF.

This clonotype has a count of ten or more. The chain links TRBV12-3 or TRBV12-4 to TRBJ2-2, with D perhaps matching TRBD2 (6 bases). The V end was cut by 6 bases, the J end by 3 bases, with 8 bases between. This CDR3 spans 13 amino acids. The CDR3 DNA reads TGTGCCAGCAGACGCGGGGACACCGGGGAGCTGTTTTTT. This gives the protein CASRRGDTGELFF.

This clonotype has at least ten counts. This rearrangement joins TRBV7-9 to TRBJ1-5; D gene unclear. There are 15 residues in the CDR3. Per germline, CDR1 SEHNR and CDR2 FQNEAQ (reference sequence). V was pared by 1 base and J by 2 bases, with 9 bases between. The CDR3 is CASSLGIVGNQPQHF. CDR3 in DNA: TGTGCCAGCAGCTTAGGCATCGTTGGCAATCAGCCCCAGCATTTT.

The gene calls are TRBV20-1 and TRBJ2-7, with D possibly being TRBD2 (7 bases). CDR3 length: 13 residues. V lost 6 bases, J lost 7 bases, and 19 bases lay in between. Germline CDR1 reads DFQATT; CDR2 reads SNEGSKA (reference sequence). The CDR3 spells CSALSGKGGEQYF. CDR3 DNA sequence: TGCAGTGCCCTAAGCGGGAAAGGGGGGGAGCAGTACTTC.

The table lists this clonotype with a few counts. This sequence joins TRBV29-1 and TRBJ1-1; possible D gene TRBD1, 6 bases. CDR3 length equals 11 residues. Germline V gene sequence: CDR1 SQVTM, CDR2 ANQGSEA. The germline V and J ends were trimmed by 1 base and 11 bases, with 11 bases remaining between them. The CDR3 DNA reads TGCAGCGTTGAAGTACAGGGTCGTGCTTTCTTT. Translated: CSVEVQGRAFF.

This clonotype was counted at least ten times. The chain uses TRBV6-1 and TRBJ2-7; 13 bases are a match to TRBD2. The V and J ends lost 5 bases and 3 bases, in that order; junction bases with no gene match: 4. The CDR3 has 15 residues. Looked up from germline, CDR1 is MNHNS and CDR2 is SASEGT. Written as DNA, the CDR3 is TGTGCCAGCAGTTACGGGACTAGCGGGATCTACGAGCAGTACTTC. Translated: CASSYGTSGIYEQYF.

Ten or more counts support this clonotype. A much larger clone lies one base from this, so it may be a read error. This chain joins TRBV7-2 and TRBJ1-5, with unresolved D. V was pared by 5 bases and J by 2 bases, with 7 bases between. In germline, CDR1 is SGHTA, CDR2 FQGNSA. CDR3 length: 13 amino acids. This CDR3 is CASSVDGNQPQHF. CDR3 bases: TGTGCCAGCAGCGTGGACGGCAATCAGCCCCAGCATTTT.

The gene calls are TRBV12-3 or TRBV12-4 and TRBJ1-5; D might be TRBD1 (6 bases). With 6 bases removed from V and 6 bases from J, the gap between germline ends came to 18 bases. The CDR3 runs to 15 residues. The CDR3 reads CASSQVQGQGQPQHF. As DNA, the CDR3 is TGTGCCAGCAGCCAAGTGCAGGGGCAGGGTCAGCCCCAGCATTTT.

This clonotype was recorded at least ten times. The V and J genes are TRBV10-1 and TRBJ1-1, with no clear D. The length of the CDR3 is 13 residues. Germline CDR1 and CDR2: WNHNN and SYGVQD (reference sequence). V was trimmed by 2 bases and J by 0 bases, leaving 4 bases between them. The CDR3 DNA is TGCGCCAGCAGTGAGGACGTGAACACTGAAGCTTTCTTT. Its protein product is CASSEDVNTEAFF.

This clonotype was seen many times. The chain combines TRBV7-3 with TRBJ2-1, with TRBD2 matching 12 bases. The germline gives CDR1 SGHTA, CDR2 FQGTGA. V was pared by 5 bases and J by 8 bases, with 10 bases of the junction left unmatched. CDR3 size: 16 residues. The CDR3 sequence is CASSDRGRLAGDEQFF. In DNA, the CDR3 is TGTGCCAGCAGCGACAGGGGGCGACTAGCGGGGGATGAGCAGTTCTTC.